The clone carrying this TCR beta chain was recorded a few times. Its antigen is still unknown. These data are taken from a study of beta chain features in type 1 diabetes. The overall study: Healthy donors resembled patients in age, gender and cell yields.

cDNA synthesis used the whole RNA isolate, giving expressed TCRB sequences. Average reads per stem cell-like memory T cell sample were some 1 million. Some clones are missing from TCRdb's copy, which holds only in-frame ones; the method was immunoSEQ multiplex PCR. This sample has over 100,000 clones; almost 40% occur once, and the top ten carry more than 0.06%. General study points: Patients' naive, central memory and Treg TCRB repertoires seemed closer to one another than those of healthy donors. There were fewer insertions and more deletions at the VDJ junctions of type 1 diabetes patients.

Germline V gives CDR1 SGHAT, CDR2 FQNNGV. CDR3 size: 16 residues. V dropped 1 base and J dropped 4; count of bases not matched to a gene: 8. The source of this sequence is a woman between 18 and 29 years old in good health. The sequenced material came from stem cell memory CD4+ T cells from blood. The chain combines TRBV11-2 with TRBJ2-5; TRBD2 aligns across 8 bases. CDR3 sequence: CASSLVTGGPGETQYF. In DNA, the CDR3 is TGTGCCAGCAGCTTAGTGACGGGAGGGCCGGGAGAGACCCAGTACTTC.